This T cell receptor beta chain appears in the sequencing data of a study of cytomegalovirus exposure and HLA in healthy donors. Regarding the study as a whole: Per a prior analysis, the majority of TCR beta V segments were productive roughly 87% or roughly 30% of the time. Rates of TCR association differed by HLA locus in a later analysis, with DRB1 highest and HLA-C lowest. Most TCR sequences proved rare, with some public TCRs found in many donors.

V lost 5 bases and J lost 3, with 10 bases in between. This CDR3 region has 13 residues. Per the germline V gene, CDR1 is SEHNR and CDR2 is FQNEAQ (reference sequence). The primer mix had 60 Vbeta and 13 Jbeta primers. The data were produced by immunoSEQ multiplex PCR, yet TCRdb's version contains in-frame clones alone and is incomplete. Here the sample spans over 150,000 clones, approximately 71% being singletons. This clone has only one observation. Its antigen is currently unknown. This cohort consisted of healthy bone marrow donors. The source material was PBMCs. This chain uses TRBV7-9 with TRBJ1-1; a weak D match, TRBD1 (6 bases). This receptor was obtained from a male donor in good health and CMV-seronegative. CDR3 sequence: CASSIKGDTEAFF. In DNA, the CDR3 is TGTGCCAGCAGCATTAAGGGGGACACTGAAGCTTTCTTT. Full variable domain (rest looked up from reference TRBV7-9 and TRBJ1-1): DTGVSQNPRHKITKRGQNVTFRCDPISEHNRLYWYRQTLGQGPEFLTYFQNEAQLEKSRLLSDRFSAERPKGSFSTLEIQRTEQGDSAMYLCASSIKGDTEAFFGQGTRLTVV.